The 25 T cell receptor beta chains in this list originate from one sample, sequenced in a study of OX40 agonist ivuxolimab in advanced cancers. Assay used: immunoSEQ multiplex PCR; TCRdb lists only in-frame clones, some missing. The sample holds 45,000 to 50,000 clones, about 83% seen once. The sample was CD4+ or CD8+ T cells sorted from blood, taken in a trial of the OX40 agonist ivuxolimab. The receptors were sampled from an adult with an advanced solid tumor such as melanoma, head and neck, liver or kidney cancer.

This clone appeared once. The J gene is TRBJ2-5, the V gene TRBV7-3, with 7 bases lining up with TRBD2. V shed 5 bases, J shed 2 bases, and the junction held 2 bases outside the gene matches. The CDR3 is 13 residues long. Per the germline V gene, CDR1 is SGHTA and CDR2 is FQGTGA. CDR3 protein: CASSISGQETQYF. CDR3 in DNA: TGTGCCAGCAGCATTAGCGGGCAAGAGACCCAGTACTTC.

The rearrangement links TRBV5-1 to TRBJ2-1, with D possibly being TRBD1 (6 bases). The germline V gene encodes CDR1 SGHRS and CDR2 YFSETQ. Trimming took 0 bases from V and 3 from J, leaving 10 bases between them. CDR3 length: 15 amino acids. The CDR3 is CASSLDGGIYNEQFF. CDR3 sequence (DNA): TGCGCCAGCAGCTTGGATGGGGGCATCTACAATGAGCAGTTCTTC.

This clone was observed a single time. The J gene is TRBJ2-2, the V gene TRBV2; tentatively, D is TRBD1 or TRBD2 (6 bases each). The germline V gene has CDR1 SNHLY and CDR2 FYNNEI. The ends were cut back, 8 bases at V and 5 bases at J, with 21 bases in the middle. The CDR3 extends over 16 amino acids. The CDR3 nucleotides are TGTGCCAGCCGGGACCGTGGGGGGCGCGTTACCGGGGAGCTGTTTTTT. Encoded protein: CASRDRGGRVTGELFF. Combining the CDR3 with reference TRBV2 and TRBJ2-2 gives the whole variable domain EPEVTQTPSHQVTQMGQEVILRCVPISNHLYFYWYRQILGQKVEFLVSFYNNEISEKSEIFDDQFSVERPDGSNFTLKIRSTKLEDSAMYFCASRDRGGRVTGELFFGEGSRLTVL.

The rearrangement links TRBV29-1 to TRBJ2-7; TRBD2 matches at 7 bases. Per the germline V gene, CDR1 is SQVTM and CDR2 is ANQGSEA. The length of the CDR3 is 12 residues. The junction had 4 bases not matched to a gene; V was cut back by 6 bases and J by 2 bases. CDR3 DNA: TGCAGCGTCGGCGGGAGCGCCTACGAGCAGTACTTC. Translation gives CSVGGSAYEQYF.

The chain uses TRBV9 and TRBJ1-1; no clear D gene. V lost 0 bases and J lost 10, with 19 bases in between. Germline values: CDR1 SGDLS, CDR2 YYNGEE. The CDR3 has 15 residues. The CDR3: CASSVGAGPRVGAFF. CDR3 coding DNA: TGTGCCAGCAGCGTAGGAGCCGGGCCCCGGGTCGGAGCTTTCTTT.

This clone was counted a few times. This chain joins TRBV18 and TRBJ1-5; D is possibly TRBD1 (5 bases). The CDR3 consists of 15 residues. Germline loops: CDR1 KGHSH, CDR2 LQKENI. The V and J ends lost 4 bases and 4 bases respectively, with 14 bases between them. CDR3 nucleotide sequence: TGTGCCAGCTCACGGGAAGGACACTCAAATCAGCCCCAGCATTTT. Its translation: CASSREGHSNQPQHF.

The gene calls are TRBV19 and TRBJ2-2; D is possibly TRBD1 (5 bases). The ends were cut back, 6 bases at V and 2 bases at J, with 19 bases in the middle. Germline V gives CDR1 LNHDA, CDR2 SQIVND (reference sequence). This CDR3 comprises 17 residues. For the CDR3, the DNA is TGTGCCAGTAGCCTAGGGTTCTGGCAGGGCAACACCGGGGAGCTGTTTTTT. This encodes CASSLGFWQGNTGELFF.

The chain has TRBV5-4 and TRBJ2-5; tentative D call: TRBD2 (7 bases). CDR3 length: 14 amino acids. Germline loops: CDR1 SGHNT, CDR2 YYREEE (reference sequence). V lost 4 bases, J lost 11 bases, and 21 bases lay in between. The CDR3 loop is CASSPGGGAWEQYF. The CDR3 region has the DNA TGTGCCAGCAGCCCTGGAGGGGGGGCATGGGAGCAGTACTTC.

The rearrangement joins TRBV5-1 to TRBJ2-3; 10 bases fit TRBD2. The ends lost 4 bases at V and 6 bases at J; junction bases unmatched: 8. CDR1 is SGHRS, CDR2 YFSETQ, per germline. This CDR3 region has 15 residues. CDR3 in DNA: TGCGCCAGCAGCGGTAGCGGGAGGACGATTGATACGCAGTATTTT. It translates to CASSGSGRTIDTQYF.

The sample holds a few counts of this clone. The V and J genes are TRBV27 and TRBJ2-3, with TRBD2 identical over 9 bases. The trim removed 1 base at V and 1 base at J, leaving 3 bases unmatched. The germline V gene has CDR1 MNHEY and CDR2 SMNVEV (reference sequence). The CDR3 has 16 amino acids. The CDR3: CASSLWGGRGTDTQYF. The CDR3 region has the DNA TGTGCCAGCAGTTTATGGGGCGGGAGGGGCACAGATACGCAGTATTTT.

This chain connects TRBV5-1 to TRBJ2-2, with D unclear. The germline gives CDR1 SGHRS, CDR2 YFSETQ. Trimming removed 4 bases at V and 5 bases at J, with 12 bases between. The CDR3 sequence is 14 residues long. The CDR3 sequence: CASSTAADTGELFF. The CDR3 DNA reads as TGCGCCAGCAGCACCGCGGCGGATACCGGGGAGCTGTTTTTT.

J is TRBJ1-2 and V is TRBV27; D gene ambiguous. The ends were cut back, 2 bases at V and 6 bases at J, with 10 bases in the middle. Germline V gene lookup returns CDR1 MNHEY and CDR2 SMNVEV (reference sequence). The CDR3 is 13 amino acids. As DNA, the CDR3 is TGTGCCAGCAGTTTAGGAGCGGGCAATGGCTACACCTTC. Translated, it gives CASSLGAGNGYTF.

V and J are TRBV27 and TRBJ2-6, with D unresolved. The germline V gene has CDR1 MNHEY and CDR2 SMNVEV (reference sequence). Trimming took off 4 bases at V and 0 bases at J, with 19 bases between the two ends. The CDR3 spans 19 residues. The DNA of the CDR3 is TGTGCCAGCAGTTACCTTAAAGGGTCCTTGGACTCTGGGGCCAACGTCCTGACTTTC. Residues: CASSYLKGSLDSGANVLTF. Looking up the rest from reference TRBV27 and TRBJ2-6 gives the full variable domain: EAQVTQNPRYLITVTGKKLTVTCSQNMNHEYMSWYRQDPGLGLRQIYYSMNVEVTDKGDVPEGYKVSRKEKRNFPLILESPSPNQTSLYFCASSYLKGSLDSGANVLTFGAGSRLTVL.

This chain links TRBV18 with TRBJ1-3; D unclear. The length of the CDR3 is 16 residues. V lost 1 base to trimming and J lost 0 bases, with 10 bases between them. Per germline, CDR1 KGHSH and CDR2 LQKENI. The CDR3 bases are TGTGCCAGCTCACCACGATCCAAAGACTCTGGAAACACCATATATTTT. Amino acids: CASSPRSKDSGNTIYF.

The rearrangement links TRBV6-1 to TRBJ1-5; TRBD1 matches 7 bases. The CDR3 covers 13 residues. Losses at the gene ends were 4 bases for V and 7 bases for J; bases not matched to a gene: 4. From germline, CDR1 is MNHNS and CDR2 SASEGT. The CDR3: CASSATGIQPQHF. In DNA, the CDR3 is TGTGCCAGCAGTGCGACAGGGATCCAGCCCCAGCATTTT.

The CDR3 DNA sequence: TGTGCCACCAGCCACTTCTTGGCGGGGGATGACGCCGAGCAGTACTTC. Its protein is CATSHFLAGDDAEQYF. The chain combines TRBV15 with TRBJ2-7; 7 bases line up with TRBD2. The trim removed 5 bases at V and 6 bases at J, leaving 16 bases unmatched. This CDR3 is built from 16 residues. The germline V gene encodes CDR1 LNHNV and CDR2 YYDKDF (reference sequence).

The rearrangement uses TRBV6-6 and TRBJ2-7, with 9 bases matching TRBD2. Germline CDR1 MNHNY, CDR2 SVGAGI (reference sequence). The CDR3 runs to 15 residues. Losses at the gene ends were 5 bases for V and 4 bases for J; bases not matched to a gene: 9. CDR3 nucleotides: TGTGCCAGCAGTAGAATAGCGGGAGCTTCTTACGAGCAGTACTTC. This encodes CASSRIAGASYEQYF.

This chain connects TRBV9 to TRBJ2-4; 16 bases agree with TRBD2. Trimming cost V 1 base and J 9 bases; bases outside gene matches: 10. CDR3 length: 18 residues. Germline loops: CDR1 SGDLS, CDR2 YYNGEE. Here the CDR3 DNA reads TGTGCCAGCAGCGTAAGTCCCGGGACTAGCGGGAGGGCAGGCATTCAGTACTTC. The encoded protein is CASSVSPGTSGRAGIQYF.

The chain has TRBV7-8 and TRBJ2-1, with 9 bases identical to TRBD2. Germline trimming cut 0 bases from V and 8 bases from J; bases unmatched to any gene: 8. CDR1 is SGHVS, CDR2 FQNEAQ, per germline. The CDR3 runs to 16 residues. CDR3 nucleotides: TGTGCCAGCAGCTTAGCTCGGGGTAGCGGGAGATATGAGCAGTTCTTC. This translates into CASSLARGSGRYEQFF. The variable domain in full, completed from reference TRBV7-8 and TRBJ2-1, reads GAGVSQSPRYKVAKRGQDVALRCDPISGHVSLFWYQQALGQGPEFLTYFQNEAQLDKSGLPSDRFFAERPEGSVSTLKIQRTQQEDSAVYLCASSLARGSGRYEQFFGPGTRLTVL.

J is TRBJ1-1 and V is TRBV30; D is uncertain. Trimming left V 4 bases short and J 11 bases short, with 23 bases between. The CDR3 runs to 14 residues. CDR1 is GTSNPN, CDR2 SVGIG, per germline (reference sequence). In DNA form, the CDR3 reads TGTGCCTGGATTGTGAGGCGGCCGACGGTTGAGGCTTTCTTT. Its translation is CAWIVRRPTVEAFF.

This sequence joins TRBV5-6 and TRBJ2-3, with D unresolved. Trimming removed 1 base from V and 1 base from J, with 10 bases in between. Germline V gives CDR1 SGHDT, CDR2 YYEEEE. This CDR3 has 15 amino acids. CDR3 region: CASSLSRGGTDTQYF. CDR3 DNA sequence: TGTGCCAGCAGCTTGTCGCGCGGCGGCACAGATACGCAGTATTTT.

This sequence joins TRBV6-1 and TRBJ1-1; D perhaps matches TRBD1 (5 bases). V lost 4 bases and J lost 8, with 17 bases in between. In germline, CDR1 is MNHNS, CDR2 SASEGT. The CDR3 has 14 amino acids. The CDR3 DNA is TGTGCCAGCAGTGGCCACGACCCGGGACCCGAAGCTTTCTTT. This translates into CASSGHDPGPEAFF.

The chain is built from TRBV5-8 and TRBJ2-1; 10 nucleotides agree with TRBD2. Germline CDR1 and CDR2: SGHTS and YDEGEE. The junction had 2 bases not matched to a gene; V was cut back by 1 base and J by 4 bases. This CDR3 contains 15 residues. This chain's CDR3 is CASSLFSGGYNEQFF. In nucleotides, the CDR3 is TGTGCCAGCAGCTTGTTTAGCGGGGGGTACAATGAGCAGTTCTTC.

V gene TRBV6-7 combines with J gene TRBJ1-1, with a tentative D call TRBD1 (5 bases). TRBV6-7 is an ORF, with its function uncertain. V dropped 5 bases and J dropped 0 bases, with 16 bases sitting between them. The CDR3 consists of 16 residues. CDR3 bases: TGTGCCAGCAGTCCCCAGGGTAGGGGTATGAACACTGAAGCTTTCTTT. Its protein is CASSPQGRGMNTEAFF.

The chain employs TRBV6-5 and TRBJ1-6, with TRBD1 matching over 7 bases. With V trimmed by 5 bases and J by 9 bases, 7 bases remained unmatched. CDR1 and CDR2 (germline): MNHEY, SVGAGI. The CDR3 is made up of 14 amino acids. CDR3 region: CASSPDRVGSPLHF. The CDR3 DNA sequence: TGTGCCAGCAGTCCTGACAGGGTGGGTTCACCCCTCCACTTT.